This T cell receptor beta chain came from a study of T-cell memory formation after mild COVID-19. A remark on this clonotype: Its antigen remains unknown.

Study-level results: Contracting CD4+ clones lay largely in CM and EM, with CD8+ ones residing in EMRA.

TCRdb fed the 5' RACE reads into MiXCR, producing one record per CDR3 protein. The sample includes 45,000 to 55,000 distinct CDR3 sequences, 7% to 8% of them seen just once. This sequence originates from a man between 18 and 29 years old who had mild COVID-19 (a few samples of this study predate the infection). Cell type and time point are not known. Sequencing was performed on PBMCs or a T cell subset sorted from them (not recorded which).

The CDR3 loop is CATSEGRVGAKNIQYF. Here the CDR3 DNA reads TGTGCCACCAGTGAGGGACGGGTGGGAGCCAAAAACATTCAGTACTTC. The V and J genes are TRBV24-1 and TRBJ2-4; D may correspond to TRBD1 or TRBD2 (5 bases each). This CDR3 has 16 amino acids. Trimming stripped 4 bases from V and 0 bases from J, with 12 bases between. Germline V lookup: CDR1 KGHDR, CDR2 SFDVKD.